The source of this TCR beta chain is a study of cytomegalovirus exposure and HLA in healthy donors. Overall study results and limits: Three of the chains that were CMV-associated were confirmed in vitro to be specific for CMV antigens. Usually a TCR sequence was rare, but some public TCRs were found in many donors. One variant, a missense change in DCLRE1C, was linked in a later analysis to TCR beta V- and J-gene trimming.

Worth noting for this clone: Its antigen is unidentified.

PCR was performed using 60 Vbeta and 13 Jbeta primers. Profiling relied on immunoSEQ multiplex PCR, and the TCRdb table lists in-frame clones only, not all of them. Of under 200,000 clones in the sample, approximately 80% were seen once. Germline V lookup: CDR1 MNHEY, CDR2 SMNVEV (reference sequence). V gave up 6 bases and J gave up 0 bases; unmatched junction bases: 11. This CDR3 region has 18 residues. The specimen sequenced was PBMCs. The chain couples TRBV27 to TRBJ2-4; 10 nucleotides align to TRBD1. The receptor's source is a man between 60 and 75 years old in good health and CMV-seronegative. CDR3 amino acids: CASRALGTGDIAKNIQYF. The CDR3 nucleotides read TGTGCCAGCAGGGCCCTTGGGACAGGGGATATAGCCAAAAACATTCAGTACTTC.